This TCR beta chain was captured in a study of cytomegalovirus exposure and HLA in healthy donors. Data came from immunoSEQ multiplex PCR; TCRdb stores just in-frame clones and leaves some out. The data contain about 340,000 clones, 80% to 90% of them singletons. The ends were cut back, 5 bases at V and 3 bases at J, with 11 bases in the middle. This CDR3 comprises 13 residues. From germline, CDR1 is SGHTA and CDR2 FQGNSA. The sample was PBMCs. The source is a woman between 18 and 30 years old in good health and CMV-seronegative. J is TRBJ2-7 and V is TRBV7-2; a weak D match, TRBD2 (7 bases). The CDR3 spells CASSPRGGYEQYF. CDR3 in DNA: TGTGCCAGCAGCCCAAGGGGGGGCTACGAGCAGTACTTC.